These 10 T cell receptor beta chains originate from one sample sequenced in a study of cytomegalovirus exposure and HLA in healthy donors. With 60 Vbeta and 13 Jbeta primers, the PCR was carried out. This table comes from immunoSEQ multiplex PCR, and its TCRdb copy is limited to in-frame clones, with some not included. The table lists about 150,000 clones, 65% to 90% of them singletons. Specimen: PBMCs. These receptors all come from a man between 50 and 59 years old in good health and CMV-seropositive.

The J gene is TRBJ2-1, the V gene TRBV7-9; TRBD2 matches 9 bases. The CDR3 extends over 15 amino acids. From germline, CDR1 is SEHNR and CDR2 FQNEAQ (reference sequence). The J segment lost 8 bases and the V segment lost 4 bases, leaving 9 bases of the junction unmatched. The CDR3 sequence is CASSSRGLANDEQFF. The CDR3 bases are TGTGCCAGCAGCTCCCGGGGACTAGCAAACGATGAGCAGTTCTTC.

This chain joins TRBV5-1 and TRBJ2-1, with a possible D match to TRBD2 (6 bases). The V gene's germline CDR1 is SGHRS and CDR2 YFSETQ. This CDR3 is 14 amino acids long. The germline V and J ends were trimmed by 0 bases and 7 bases, with 11 bases remaining between them. DNA of the CDR3: TGCGCCAGCAGCTTGGGGGGGGAATTTAATGAGCAGTTCTTC. Protein product: CASSLGGEFNEQFF.

The chain links TRBV6-1 to TRBJ1-5, with 9 bases aligning to TRBD1. CDR3 length: 15 amino acids. The V and J ends lost 4 bases and 6 bases, in that order; junction bases with no gene match: 7. CDR1 is MNHNS and CDR2 is SASEGT in the germline V gene. Here the CDR3 reads CASSAAGQGFQPQHF. DNA for the CDR3: TGTGCCAGCAGTGCGGCGGGACAGGGATTTCAGCCCCAGCATTTT.

V gene TRBV15 combines with J gene TRBJ2-3, with D possibly being TRBD2 (5 bases). The CDR3 is made up of 13 amino acids. The germline V gene encodes CDR1 LNHNV and CDR2 YYDKDF (reference sequence). Trimming left V 8 bases short and J 3 bases short, with 12 bases between. The CDR3 here is CATSGKGTDTQYF. Here the CDR3 DNA reads TGTGCCACCTCCGGGAAGGGTACAGATACGCAGTATTTT.

This clone was seen only once. The chain carries TRBV2 and TRBJ2-5; 11 positions agree with TRBD1. The V segment lost 8 bases and the J segment 2 bases; nucleotides outside the gene matches: 7. From germline, CDR1 is SNHLY and CDR2 FYNNEI. The CDR3 sequence is 15 residues long. This CDR3 reads CASWGRDRGQETQYF. The CDR3 DNA follows: TGTGCCAGCTGGGGGAGGGACAGGGGGCAAGAGACCCAGTACTTC.

The V and J genes are TRBV5-1 and TRBJ2-1; tentative D call: TRBD2 (5 bases). There are 14 residues in the CDR3. Germline V lookup: CDR1 SGHRS, CDR2 YFSETQ. With 7 bases removed from V and 2 bases from J, the gap between germline ends came to 13 bases. The CDR3: CASSWGETYNEQFF. CDR3 nucleotides: TGCGCCAGCTCCTGGGGAGAGACCTACAATGAGCAGTTCTTC.

CDR3: CASSGGGIGIYEQYV. Written as DNA, the CDR3 is TGTGCCAGCTCCGGGGGAGGTATCGGGATCTACGAGCAGTACGTC. The V and J genes are TRBV6-1 and TRBJ2-7; tentatively, D is TRBD2 (6 bases). The CDR3 has 15 residues. Trimming took 8 bases from V and 3 from J, leaving 20 bases between them. The germline V gene encodes CDR1 MNHNS and CDR2 SASEGT.

This clone occurred a few times. The genes are TRBV11-3 and TRBJ1-6; 7 nucleotides align to TRBD1. The germline V gene has CDR1 SGHNT and CDR2 YENEEA. CDR3 length equals 13 residues. V was clipped by 2 bases and J by 9 bases; unmatched bases: 1. The CDR3 nucleotides read TGTGCCAGCAGCTTAACAGGGGTTTCACCCCTCCACTTT. It encodes CASSLTGVSPLHF. Full variable domain (rest looked up from reference TRBV11-3 and TRBJ1-6): EAGVVQSPRYKIIEKKQPVAFWCNPISGHNTLYWYLQNLGQGPELLIRYENEEAVDDSQLPKDRFSAERLKGVDSTLKIQPAELGDSAVYLCASSLTGVSPLHFGNGTRLTVT.

This clone came up once. The chain employs TRBV5-5 and TRBJ1-5; D perhaps matches TRBD1 (6 bases). CDR3 length: 16 residues. V lost 0 bases, J lost 2 bases, and 12 bases lay in between. The germline gives CDR1 SGHKS, CDR2 YYEKEE (reference sequence). The CDR3 loop reads CASSLGDTGGNQPQHF. Written as DNA, the CDR3 is TGTGCCAGCAGCTTGGGGGACACCGGGGGCAATCAGCCCCAGCATTTT.

The chain employs TRBV5-6 and TRBJ1-2; 8 bases map to TRBD1. This CDR3 region has 16 residues. The V gene end was trimmed by 0 bases and the J gene end by 4 bases; junction bases not matched to a gene: 8. Germline CDR1 is SGHDT and CDR2 is YYEEEE. The CDR3 DNA is TGTGCCAGCAGCTTGGGCAGGACAGGGAGGTCCTATGGCTACACCTTC. This gives the protein CASSLGRTGRSYGYTF.